This T cell receptor beta chain was identified in a study of cytomegalovirus exposure and HLA in healthy donors (dated by TCRdb to 2016 to 2017). Broadly, across the study: A later analysis indicated that the 120 validation repertoires were generated on the platform also employed for the roughly 720 repertoires of the first cohort. The study aimed to test whether signatures of past pathogen exposure could be identified by cataloging public T cell receptors. To predict cytomegalovirus infection status, the study combined high-throughput TCR immunosequencing, statistical association of individual TCRs with disease status, and machine learning. Along with the approximately 700-subject first cohort, a separate validation cohort of over a hundred different subjects was used. General findings and caveats noted by the study authors: All 120 or so repertoires were used to score co-occurrence in the validation cohort in a later analysis, because that analysis had no HLA typing for the cohort. Most TCR sequences were seen in very few donors, while some public TCRs were found in many individuals. Subsequent analysis determined that TCRs grouped into clusters in the first cohort also showed a tendency toward co-occurrence across the 120 validation repertoires, and 94% of cluster scores exceeded 0. According to the authors, the approach could potentially be generalized to other disease states and immunological phenotypes. A total of 150 or so TCR beta chains were listed by the study as associated with cytomegalovirus. The classifier was reported to diagnose cytomegalovirus status with high specificity and sensitivity in both the original cohort and the validation cohort. Three of the identified cytomegalovirus-associated TCR beta chains were confirmed in vitro to be specific for cytomegalovirus antigens.

Including cysteine and phenylalanine, the CDR3 has 19 amino acids. Only the CDR3 DNA stays, 57 bases, in frame from base 1. Reading the germline V gene (reference sequence) gives CDR1 LNHNV and CDR2 YYDKDF. V is pruned by 7 bases and J by 5 bases, leaving 16 bases of the junction without a gene match. Receptors were amplified or captured by the immunoSEQ multiplex PCR assay. In the paper's pipeline: A statistical classification framework was developed to diagnose cytomegalovirus status using the catalog of TCR beta chain sequences. TCRdb obtained this table from immuneACCESS and retained in-frame rearrangements with V and J assigned. These tables miss some clones; where compared with another copy, unresolved V genes account for less than half of the shortfall, and the remainder is unexplained. V and J calls and clone size come straight from that table; D and trimming were deduced from the DNA. Counted in this sample were about 120,000 clones; approximately 95% of them appeared once. 1.5% to 2% of the sample goes to the ten largest clones.

Separate from the approximately 670-subject first cohort, the validation cohort of roughly 120 subjects was the group to which the donors belonged. The count of this clone is one. Its antigen has not been determined. Base qualities were left out, and no much larger clone turns up one base away. This receptor was obtained from a man in his late teens or twenties in good health and CMV-seronegative. The rearranged chain carries TRBV15 and TRBJ2-6; the central 11 bases match TRBD2. The sequenced material came from PBMCs. This receptor has the CDR3 CATKEDPGLAAPRANVLTF. At the DNA level, the sequence is TGTGCCACCAAAGAGGATCCGGGACTAGCGGCCCCCCGGGCCAACGTCCTGACTTTC.